This passage covers 28 T cell receptor beta chains from one sample sequenced in a study of OX40 agonist ivuxolimab in advanced cancers. The table came from immunoSEQ multiplex PCR; TCRdb's copy has only in-frame clones and leaves some out. This sample carries 73,000 or so clones, approximately 86% of them seen once, and the ten largest clones take roughly 0.75%. The material sequenced was CD4+ or CD8+ T cells sorted from blood, taken in a trial of the OX40 agonist ivuxolimab. The receptors originated from an adult with an advanced solid tumor such as melanoma, head and neck, liver or kidney cancer.

This chain joins TRBV4-2 and TRBJ2-3, with 8 bases that match TRBD2. CDR1 and CDR2 (germline): LGHNA, YNFKEQ. V trimming: 3 bases; J trimming: 2 bases; junction bases outside the gene matches: 10. The CDR3 runs 17 residues. The CDR3 DNA sequence: TGTGCCAGCAGCCAGGATGGACTAGCCCTTTTCACAGATACGCAGTATTTT. As protein: CASSQDGLALFTDTQYF.

This sequence joins TRBV25-1 and TRBJ2-1; 10 positions agree with TRBD1. Losses at the gene ends were 8 bases for V and 5 bases for J; bases not matched to a gene: 9. Germline lookup yields CDR1 MGHDK and CDR2 SYGVNS. The CDR3 runs 15 residues. In DNA, the CDR3 is TGTGCCAGCCTCTTAGCGGGACAGGGGCACAATGAGCAGTTCTTC. Its translation is CASLLAGQGHNEQFF.

The chain is built from TRBV5-1 and TRBJ1-4; TRBD1 agrees at 8 bases. After removal of 0 bases from V and 4 bases from J, the junction contained 11 bases not matched to a gene. The length of the CDR3 is 18 residues. Germline CDR1 SGHRS, CDR2 YFSETQ. The CDR3 protein is CASSLVRSADRGNEKLFF. CDR3 in DNA: TGCGCCAGCAGCTTGGTCCGATCCGCCGACAGGGGTAATGAAAAACTGTTTTTT.

The chain uses TRBV2 and TRBJ2-2; 11 bases match TRBD1. The junction had 4 bases not matched to a gene; V was cut back by 9 bases and J by 4 bases. Per germline, CDR1 SNHLY and CDR2 FYNNEI. This CDR3 contains 14 residues. The DNA of the CDR3 is TGTGCCAGTGGGGGACAGGGGGTCACCGGGGAGCTGTTTTTT. Its protein is CASGGQGVTGELFF.

The V gene is TRBV7-2, the J gene TRBJ1-2, with TRBD1 as a possible D gene (6 bases). Trimming removed 5 bases from V and 7 bases from J, with 8 bases in between. The CDR3 is 11 residues long. CDR1 and CDR2 (germline): SGHTA, FQGNSA. The DNA for the CDR3 is TGTGCCAGCAGCCAGGACAGTGGCTACACCTTC. This gives the protein CASSQDSGYTF.

The chain links TRBV5-4 to TRBJ2-6, with D possibly called TRBD1 or TRBD2 (6 bases each). Per germline, CDR1 SGHNT and CDR2 YYREEE (reference sequence). V lost 4 bases to trimming and J lost 2 bases, with 10 bases between them. The CDR3 runs to 15 residues. The CDR3 bases are TGTGCCAGCAGCCTGGGGGGCGCTGGGGCCAACGTCCTGACTTTC. Amino acids: CASSLGGAGANVLTF.

The chain has TRBV5-1 and TRBJ2-5; no firm D call. Germline CDR1 reads SGHRS; CDR2 reads YFSETQ. V shed 0 bases and J shed 5 bases, with 14 bases lying between them. The CDR3 runs to 15 residues. The chain's CDR3 is CASSLADPRRETQYF. In DNA form, the CDR3 reads TGCGCCAGCAGCTTGGCTGACCCCCGAAGGGAGACCCAGTACTTC.

This sequence joins TRBV6-5 and TRBJ2-1; 13 bases line up with TRBD2. The germline V gene encodes CDR1 MNHEY and CDR2 SVGAGI. V lost 9 bases, J lost 9 bases, and 11 bases stayed unmatched. The CDR3 length is 15 residues. As DNA, the CDR3 is TGTGCCAGTCCCTCACTAGCGGGGGGGCATAGTGAGCAGTTCTTC. It translates to CASPSLAGGHSEQFF.

This sequence joins TRBV6-1 and TRBJ1-2, with 12 bases that match TRBD1. V shed 1 base, J shed 3 bases, and the junction held 12 bases outside the gene matches. This CDR3 contains 19 residues. Per germline, CDR1 MNHNS and CDR2 SASEGT. This CDR3 is CASSEDWDRGPNFYYGYTF. The CDR3 region has the DNA TGTGCCAGCAGTGAAGATTGGGACAGGGGGCCTAATTTCTACTATGGCTACACCTTC.

This clone was recorded only once. This chain connects TRBV9 to TRBJ2-3; weak D call: TRBD2 (6 bases). The CDR3 totals 15 residues. V was pared by 0 bases and J by 7 bases, with 15 bases between. CDR1 and CDR2 from the germline V gene are SGDLS and YYNGEE. CDR3 protein: CASSVDGGATNTQYF. The CDR3 DNA reads as TGTGCCAGCAGCGTAGACGGGGGAGCGACAAATACGCAGTATTTT.

This chain joins TRBV4-1 and TRBJ1-2; 9 bases are a match to TRBD1. V lost 2 bases to trimming and J lost 2 bases; unmatched junction nucleotides: 6. The CDR3 spans 16 residues. Germline-derived CDR1 and CDR2 are MGHRA and YSYEKL. The CDR3, as DNA: TGCGCCAGCAGCCAACCCCGGGACAGGGAGAACTATGGCTACACCTTC. Translated: CASSQPRDRENYGYTF.

CDR3 nucleotides: TGTGCCAGCAGCTTAGATCGCAGGGGGCTTCCCAACACCGGGGAGCTGTTTTTT. The encoded protein is CASSLDRRGLPNTGELFF. The chain is built from TRBV11-3 and TRBJ2-2; 8 bases fit TRBD1. This CDR3 is built from 18 residues. CDR1 is SGHNT and CDR2 is YENEEA in the germline V gene. With 0 bases clipped from V and 2 bases from J, the junction kept 8 bases outside the gene matches.

CDR3 amino acids: CASSYSAGRETQYF. CDR3 in DNA: TGTGCCAGCAGTTACTCGGCCGGGCGGGAGACCCAGTACTTC. The chain uses TRBV6-5 and TRBJ2-5; D is uncertain. The CDR3 length is 14 residues. Germline loops: CDR1 MNHEY, CDR2 SVGAGI. V was clipped by 0 bases and J by 5 bases, with 10 bases between them.

The rearrangement uses TRBV6-5 and TRBJ2-7, with 7 bases matching TRBD1. Trimming took 6 bases from V and 5 from J; bases not matched to a gene: 4. From germline, CDR1 is MNHEY and CDR2 SVGAGI. This CDR3 contains 12 residues. The chain's CDR3 is CASSRDRDEQYF. CDR3 bases: TGTGCCAGCAGCCGCGACAGGGACGAGCAGTACTTC.

The chain uses TRBV5-6 and TRBJ2-5; D is perhaps TRBD1 (6 bases). Trimming took off 1 base at V and 2 bases at J, with 12 bases between the two ends. This CDR3 contains 15 residues. Germline V gene data show CDR1 as SGHDT and CDR2 as YYEEEE. The CDR3 is CASSLYRAGQETQYF. The CDR3 nucleotides read TGTGCCAGCAGCTTGTACAGGGCTGGGCAAGAGACCCAGTACTTC.

The chain employs TRBV19 and TRBJ2-7; D is possibly TRBD1 or TRBD2 (5 bases each). The CDR3 is 13 residues long. The V gene's germline CDR1 is LNHDA and CDR2 SQIVND (reference sequence). Between the trimmed V and J ends, which lost 4 bases and 3 bases, there was a span of 10 bases. The CDR3 protein is CASSTGTVYEQYF. In DNA form, the CDR3 reads TGTGCCAGTAGTACCGGGACGGTCTACGAGCAGTACTTC.

The J gene is TRBJ1-2, the V gene TRBV5-1; 7 bases align to TRBD1. CDR1 and CDR2 (germline): SGHRS, YFSETQ. With V trimmed by 0 bases and J by 5 bases, 1 base remained unmatched. The CDR3 consists of 13 residues. CDR3 region: CASSLEGAYGYTF. CDR3 nucleotide sequence: TGCGCCAGCAGCTTGGAGGGGGCGTATGGCTACACCTTC. The variable domain in full, completed from reference TRBV5-1 and TRBJ1-2, reads KAGVTQTPRYLIKTRGQQVTLSCSPISGHRSVSWYQQTPGQGLQFLFEYFSETQRNKGNFPGRFSGRQFSNSRSEMNVSTLELGDSALYLCASSLEGAYGYTFGSGTRLTVV.

This clone has just a few counts. V usage is TRBV5-6 and J usage is TRBJ1-6; D call uncertain. Germline-derived CDR1 and CDR2 are SGHDT and YYEEEE. The ends were cut back, 2 bases at V and 3 bases at J, with 6 bases in the middle. The CDR3 contains 14 residues. CDR3 amino acids: CASSLGFYNSPLHF. The CDR3 nucleotides read TGTGCCAGCAGCTTAGGGTTCTATAATTCACCCCTCCACTTT.

This clone came up once. The CDR3 DNA is TGTGCCTGGAGTGTAAGGCTTTTGGGAGTTTTATGCTACACCTTC. This codes for CAWSVRLLGVLCYTF. The J gene is TRBJ1-2, the V gene TRBV30; D unresolved. V lost 0 bases and J 9 bases, leaving 20 bases between the germline ends. This CDR3 comprises 15 residues. Germline V gene sequence: CDR1 GTSNPN, CDR2 SVGIG (reference sequence).

The chain employs TRBV11-2 and TRBJ2-1, with D maybe TRBD2 (5 bases). The germline gives CDR1 SGHAT, CDR2 FQNNGV. The ends were cut back, 1 base at V and 1 base at J, with 14 bases in the middle. This CDR3 is built from 17 residues. The CDR3 protein is CASSLVRASRSYNEQFF. The DNA for the CDR3 is TGTGCCAGCAGCTTAGTTAGGGCTAGCCGTTCCTACAATGAGCAGTTCTTC. Variable domain in full (rest from reference TRBV11-2 and TRBJ2-1): EAGVAQSPRYKIIEKRQSVAFWCNPISGHATLYWYQQILGQGPKLLIQFQNNGVVDDSQLPKDRFSAERLKGVDSTLKIQPAKLEDSAVYLCASSLVRASRSYNEQFFGPGTRLTVL.

The gene calls are TRBV7-6 and TRBJ1-1; D may be TRBD1 (5 bases). Trimming left V 2 bases short and J 1 base short, with 8 bases between. The CDR3 has 14 residues. Germline lookup yields CDR1 SGHVS and CDR2 FNYEAQ. The CDR3 here is CASSLQRGNTEAFF. DNA of the CDR3: TGTGCCAGCAGCTTACAGAGGGGGAACACTGAAGCTTTCTTT.

The chain carries TRBV7-2 and TRBJ2-1; 11 bases align to TRBD2. Unmatched junction bases numbered 5, after V lost 0 bases and J lost 1 base. Germline lookup yields CDR1 SGHTA and CDR2 FQGNSA. The CDR3 is 18 amino acids. The CDR3 DNA reads as TGTGCCAGCAGCTTAGCGGTTAGCGGGGGGGCATCCTACAATGAGCAGTTCTTC. Translation: CASSLAVSGGASYNEQFF.

The genes are TRBV18 and TRBJ1-2, with D possibly being TRBD1 (6 bases). The CDR3 runs 15 residues. Between the trimmed V and J ends, which lost 6 bases and 6 bases, there was a span of 20 bases. Germline V gene data show CDR1 as KGHSH and CDR2 as LQKENI. The CDR3 protein is CASSQTGQMENGYTF. For the CDR3, the DNA is TGTGCCAGCTCCCAAACCGGACAGATGGAAAATGGCTACACCTTC.

The chain joins TRBV11-2 to TRBJ2-7, with a weak D call TRBD1 (5 bases). V lost 5 bases, J lost 4 bases, and 9 bases lay in between. Germline-derived CDR1 and CDR2 are SGHAT and FQNNGV. The CDR3 covers 12 residues. CDR3 bases: TGTGCCAGCAGCCCAAACAGGTACGAGCAGTACTTC. Protein product: CASSPNRYEQYF.

J is TRBJ2-2 and V is TRBV6-5; TRBD2 matches at 8 bases. The V gene end was trimmed by 4 bases and the J gene end by 8 bases; junction bases not matched to a gene: 12. CDR1 is MNHEY, CDR2 SVGAGI, per germline. CDR3 length: 16 residues. Here the CDR3 reads CASSWGNSGTRGELFF. Here the CDR3 DNA reads TGTGCCAGCAGTTGGGGGAATAGCGGGACCCGGGGGGAGCTGTTTTTT.

At least ten counts were recorded for this clone. The CDR3 sequence is CSPRRNTEAFF. The CDR3 DNA sequence: TGCAGTCCCAGGAGGAACACTGAAGCTTTCTTT. The chain is built from TRBV20-1 and TRBJ1-1; no definite D call. This CDR3 spans 11 amino acids. V was trimmed by 8 bases and J by 1 base, leaving 8 bases between them. Germline CDR1 DFQATT, CDR2 SNEGSKA (reference sequence).

The rearrangement links TRBV5-1 to TRBJ2-7, with a tentative D call TRBD1 (5 bases). V lost 0 bases to trimming and J lost 0 bases, with 7 bases between them. The germline gives CDR1 SGHRS, CDR2 YFSETQ. The CDR3 contains 14 residues. CDR3 region: CASSLAGNSYEQYF. As DNA, the CDR3 is TGCGCCAGCAGCTTGGCAGGGAACTCCTACGAGCAGTACTTC. Full variable domain (outside the CDR3, taken from reference TRBV5-1 and TRBJ2-7): KAGVTQTPRYLIKTRGQQVTLSCSPISGHRSVSWYQQTPGQGLQFLFEYFSETQRNKGNFPGRFSGRQFSNSRSEMNVSTLELGDSALYLCASSLAGNSYEQYFGPGTRLTVT.

The genes are TRBV21-1 and TRBJ2-4; TRBD1 is taken as the D call from the table, unchecked against the DNA. TRBV21-1 is reported as a pseudogene. The CDR3 runs to 16 residues. CDR3 sequence reads: CASSGGQGSFKNIQYF. DNA for the CDR3: TGTGCCAGCAGCGGAGGACAGGGGTCTTTCAAAAACATTCAGTACTTC.